The rows below give T cell receptor beta chains drawn from one sample of a study of cytomegalovirus exposure and HLA in healthy donors. Profiling relied on immunoSEQ multiplex PCR, and the TCRdb table lists in-frame clones only, not all of them. The sample includes about 79,000 clones, 60% to 80% seen only once; the top ten take under 10%. The sequenced sample was PBMCs. All receptors derive from a man aged 55 to 70 in good health and CMV-seronegative. Each CDR3 is given with its conserved first and last residue. Each record gives: V gene, D gene, J gene, clone size, CDR3 protein, CDR3 DNA. D genes are given only for firm matches. Expanded clones get a size class; other rows say once, few or many, or leave the size out.

TRBV28,-,TRBJ1-1,-,CASTRQTDTEAFF,TGTGCCAGCACCCGTCAGACAGACACTGAAGCTTTCTTT
TRBV19,-,TRBJ1-5,-,CAGANPQGEGNQPQHF,TGTGCCGGAGCAAACCCTCAAGGGGAGGGCAATCAGCCCCAGCATTTT
TRBV25-1,-,TRBJ1-5,-,CASRGAGNQPQHF,TGTGCCAGCCGGGGGGCCGGCAATCAGCCCCAGCATTTT
TRBV7-2,TRBD2,TRBJ2-3,-,CASSLRLAGGPTDTQYF,TGTGCCAGCAGCTTACGGCTAGCGGGGGGGCCCACAGATACGCAGTATTTT
TRBV7-2,TRBD2,TRBJ2-5,-,CASSLDPLAGGNQETQYF,TGTGCCAGCAGCTTAGACCCCCTAGCGGGGGGGAACCAAGAGACCCAGTACTTC
TRBV5-1,TRBD1,TRBJ2-7,-,CASSKEGAGSYEQYF,TGCGCCAGCAGCAAAGAGGGGGCTGGGTCCTACGAGCAGTACTTC
TRBV19,-,TRBJ2-4,-,CASSRTEDIQYF,TGTGCCAGTAGTCGGACAGAGGACATTCAGTACTTC
TRBV18,-,TRBJ2-7,once,CASSPELRGAGSYEQYF,TGTGCCAGCTCACCAGAACTCAGGGGCGCCGGTTCTTACGAGCAGTACTTC
TRBV5-1,TRBD1,TRBJ1-4,few,CASSLADRADEKLFF,TGCGCCAGCAGCTTGGCCGACAGGGCCGATGAAAAACTGTTTTTT
TRBV4-3,-,TRBJ2-1,-,CASSHPKTGVEQFF,TGCGCCAGCAGCCATCCTAAGACGGGGGTTGAGCAGTTCTTC
TRBV6-5,TRBD1,TRBJ2-1,-,CASSYLTGGHEQFF,TGTGCCAGCAGTTACTTGACAGGGGGCCATGAGCAGTTCTTC
TRBV9,-,TRBJ2-7,-,CASSPGLALEQYF,TGTGCCAGCAGCCCTGGGCTAGCGCTCGAGCAGTACTTC
TRBV28,-,TRBJ1-3,-,CASRQGSGNTIYF,TGTGCCAGCAGGCAGGGCTCTGGAAACACCATATATTTT
TRBV19,-,TRBJ2-5,-,CASSISPQKETQYF,TGTGCCAGTAGTATAAGTCCCCAGAAAGAGACCCAGTACTTC
TRBV28,-,TRBJ2-7,few,CASTRHRPAYEQYF,TGTGCCAGCACCCGTCACCGCCCGGCCTACGAGCAGTACTTC
TRBV29-1,-,TRBJ1-2,-,CSVSGGAQGYTF,TGCAGCGTTTCGGGAGGGGCGCAAGGCTACACCTTC
TRBV5-5,-,TRBJ1-3,few,CASSLALVFSGNTIYF,TGTGCCAGCAGCTTGGCCCTAGTCTTCTCTGGAAACACCATATATTTT
TRBV7-2,TRBD1,TRBJ2-7,-,CASSSQGQGFNEQYF,TGTGCCAGCAGCTCCCAGGGACAGGGGTTCAACGAGCAGTACTTC
TRBV5-6,TRBD2,TRBJ2-3,-,CASSGGGGGDTQYF,TGTGCCAGCAGCGGGGGGGGTGGGGGAGATACGCAGTATTTT
TRBV7-9,-,TRBJ2-7,-,CASSSQGYEQYF,TGTGCCAGCAGCTCGCAGGGCTACGAGCAGTACTTC
TRBV7-8,-,TRBJ2-7,-,CASSLTETYEQYF,TGTGCCAGCAGCTTAACGGAGACCTACGAGCAGTACTTC
TRBV28,TRBD1,TRBJ1-2,few,CASWGQGAPYGYTF,TGTGCCAGCTGGGGGCAGGGGGCACCTTATGGCTACACCTTC
TRBV19,TRBD1,TRBJ1-2,-,CASSIERTGSGYGYTF,TGTGCCAGTAGTATAGAGCGGACAGGGTCGGGGTATGGCTACACCTTC
TRBV5-4,-,TRBJ2-1,-,CASSLDLYNEQFF,TGTGCCAGCAGCTTGGATCTATACAATGAGCAGTTCTTC
TRBV6-5,TRBD1,TRBJ1-3,-,CASSYRGTGVGNTIYF,TGTGCCAGCAGTTACCGGGGGACAGGGGTCGGAAACACCATATATTTT
TRBV7-7,-,TRBJ2-2,-,CASGETRNTGELFF,TGTGCCAGCGGGGAGACGAGGAACACCGGGGAGCTGTTTTTT
TRBV5-4,TRBD2,TRBJ2-5,-,CASSIGLAGVETQYF,TGTGCCAGCAGCATAGGACTAGCGGGGGTAGAGACCCAGTACTTC
TRBV30,-,TRBJ2-1,-,CAWAQDNNEQFF,TGTGCCTGGGCCCAGGATAACAATGAGCAGTTCTTC
TRBV5-1,-,TRBJ1-4,-,CASSLAGEKLFF,TGCGCCAGCAGCTTGGCCGGTGAAAAACTGTTTTTT
TRBV7-2,-,TRBJ1-2,-,CASSLEAGLRGGYTF,TGTGCCAGCAGCTTAGAGGCAGGGCTACGTGGTGGCTACACCTTC
TRBV5-6,-,TRBJ1-4,-,CASSSGLTNEKLFF,TGTGCCAGCAGCTCAGGGCTAACTAATGAAAAACTGTTTTTT
TRBV2,-,TRBJ1-1,-,CASRGTQNTEAFF,TGTGCCAGCAGGGGCACTCAGAACACTGAAGCTTTCTTT
TRBV19,TRBD1,TRBJ2-3,-,CASSIIQGADTDTQYF,TGTGCCAGTAGTATAATACAGGGGGCAGATACAGATACGCAGTATTTT
TRBV27,-,TRBJ2-1,-,CASRLSVYIIDEQFF,TGTGCCAGCCGCCTTTCGGTGTATATCATCGATGAGCAGTTCTTC
TRBV27,-,TRBJ1-3,-,CASSLQGGGNTIYF,TGTGCCAGCAGTTTACAGGGAGGGGGAAACACCATATATTTT
TRBV7-9,-,TRBJ1-3,medium-sized,CAIDSTATSGNTIYF,TGTGCCATCGATTCGACAGCCACCTCTGGAAACACCATATATTTT
TRBV28,-,TRBJ1-1,-,CASRKPVNTEAFF,TGTGCCAGCAGGAAACCAGTGAACACTGAAGCTTTCTTT
TRBV4-3,-,TRBJ2-7,few,CASSHRGGEQYF,TGCGCCAGCAGCCATAGGGGTGGCGAGCAGTACTTC
TRBV19,TRBD1,TRBJ2-5,-,CASSILGQGETQYF,TGTGCCAGTAGTATCCTGGGACAGGGGGAGACCCAGTACTTC
TRBV6-5,TRBD1,TRBJ2-1,-,CASQAGGQGAYEQFF,TGTGCCAGCCAAGCTGGGGGACAGGGGGCCTATGAGCAGTTCTTC
TRBV19,-,TRBJ2-2,-,CASRLSGTGELFF,TGTGCCAGTAGACTCTCGGGCACCGGGGAGCTGTTTTTT
TRBV10-3,-,TRBJ2-7,-,CAAEDGDSSYEQYF,TGTGCCGCCGAGGACGGCGACAGCTCCTACGAGCAGTACTTC
TRBV28,-,TRBJ1-5,few,CASSLGQINQPQHF,TGTGCCAGCAGTTTAGGTCAGATCAATCAGCCCCAGCATTTT
TRBV10-2,-,TRBJ1-3,once,CAAEQGNTIYF,TGCGCCGCCGAGCAGGGGAACACCATATATTTT
TRBV5-1,-,TRBJ2-3,-,CASSLAGAEIDTQYF,TGCGCCAGCAGCTTGGCAGGGGCAGAAATAGATACGCAGTATTTT
TRBV19,-,TRBJ1-5,few,CASSTRLQPQHF,TGTGCCAGTAGCACCAGGTTGCAGCCCCAGCATTTT
TRBV6-4,TRBD2,TRBJ2-3,few,CASSDSVAGGTDTQYF,TGTGCCAGCAGTGACTCGGTTGCGGGGGGCACAGATACGCAGTATTTT
TRBV2,-,TRBJ2-7,-,CASSDGVPYEQYF,TGTGCCAGCAGTGACGGGGTTCCCTACGAGCAGTACTTC
TRBV28,TRBD2,TRBJ2-3,-,CACGGAGTDTQYF,TGTGCCTGCGGGGGAGCAGGCACAGATACGCAGTATTTT
TRBV19,-,TRBJ1-1,-,CASSIAGETEAFF,TGTGCCAGTAGTATAGCAGGGGAGACTGAAGCTTTCTTT
TRBV6-1,-,TRBJ2-1,-,CASSVQGQDNEQFF,TGTGCCAGCAGTGTACAGGGTCAGGACAATGAGCAGTTCTTC
TRBV5-1,TRBD1,TRBJ1-1,-,CASSLGQDTEAFF,TGCGCCAGCAGCCTCGGACAGGACACTGAAGCTTTCTTT
TRBV7-2,TRBD1,TRBJ2-5,-,CASSLQTGEAKTQYF,TGTGCCAGCAGCCTCCAGACAGGGGAAGCGAAGACCCAGTACTTC